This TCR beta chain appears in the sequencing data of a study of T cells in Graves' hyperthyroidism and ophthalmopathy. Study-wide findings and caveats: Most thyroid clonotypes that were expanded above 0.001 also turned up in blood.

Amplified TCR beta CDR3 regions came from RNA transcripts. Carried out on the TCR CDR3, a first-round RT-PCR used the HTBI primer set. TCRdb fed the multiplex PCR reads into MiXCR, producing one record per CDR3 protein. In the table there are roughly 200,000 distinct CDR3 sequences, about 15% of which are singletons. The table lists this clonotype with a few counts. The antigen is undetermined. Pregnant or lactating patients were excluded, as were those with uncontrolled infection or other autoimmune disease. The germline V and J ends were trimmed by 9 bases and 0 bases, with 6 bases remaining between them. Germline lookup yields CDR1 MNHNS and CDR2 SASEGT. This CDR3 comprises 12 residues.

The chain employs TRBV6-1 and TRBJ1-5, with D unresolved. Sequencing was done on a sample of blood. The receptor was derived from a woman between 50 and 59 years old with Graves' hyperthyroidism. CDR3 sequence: CASRHSNQPQHF. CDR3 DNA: TGTGCCAGTCGTCATAGCAATCAGCCCCAGCATTTT.